The 24 T cell receptor beta chains listed next were all sequenced from one sample in a study of blood T cell repertoires in COVID-19. The data were produced by immunoSEQ multiplex PCR, yet TCRdb's version contains in-frame clones alone and is incomplete. This sample yields under 250,000 clones, of which around 82% are seen a single time; around 7.3% belongs to the top ten. The sequencing input was peripheral blood. These TCRs come from a woman between 65 and 79 years old with acute or convalescent COVID-19.

This clone was recorded once. The chain combines TRBV7-2 with TRBJ2-7; TRBD1 might be the D (6 bases). Germline V CDR1 and CDR2: SGHTA, FQGNSA. With 5 bases removed from V and 4 bases from J, the gap between germline ends came to 12 bases. The CDR3 covers 13 residues. The CDR3 here is CASSTGQTYEQYF. In DNA form, the CDR3 reads TGTGCCAGCAGCACAGGACAGACATACGAGCAGTACTTC.

The chain combines TRBV7-2 with TRBJ2-3, with TRBD2 identical over 8 bases. V trimming: 2 bases; J trimming: 1 base; junction bases outside the gene matches: 2. This CDR3 comprises 15 residues. Per the germline V gene, CDR1 is SGHTA and CDR2 is FQGNSA. CDR3 region: CASSLKAGGTDTQYF. In nucleotides, the CDR3 is TGTGCCAGCAGCTTAAAAGCGGGGGGCACAGATACGCAGTATTTT.

The chain is built from TRBV18 and TRBJ2-5, with 8 bases that match TRBD1. Germline V CDR1 and CDR2: KGHSH, LQKENI. V was pared by 3 bases and J by 4 bases, with 7 bases of the junction left unmatched. The CDR3 has 15 residues. This CDR3 is CASSPEQGTGETQYF. CDR3 DNA sequence: TGTGCCAGCTCACCTGAACAGGGGACAGGAGAGACCCAGTACTTC.

The genes are TRBV25-1 and TRBJ1-4; 8 nucleotides align to TRBD1. Germline-derived CDR1 and CDR2 are MGHDK and SYGVNS. The CDR3 has 16 amino acids. V trimming: 2 bases; J trimming: 0 bases; junction bases outside the gene matches: 2. CDR3 in amino acids: CASSELGQATNEKLFF. The CDR3 nucleotides are TGTGCCAGCAGTGAACTGGGACAGGCAACTAATGAAAAACTGTTTTTT. The entire variable domain, with the rest obtained from reference TRBV25-1 and TRBJ1-4, is as follows: EADIYQTPRYLVIGTGKKITLECSQTMGHDKMYWYQQDPGMELHLIHYSYGVNSTEKGDLSSESTVSRIRTEHFPLTLESARPSHTSQYLCASSELGQATNEKLFFGSGTQLSVL.

With respect to this clone: Compared with germline, one end of the junction differs, possibly owing to a read error. The chain links TRBV12-3 or TRBV12-4 to TRBJ1-6; 8 bases line up with TRBD1. The length of the CDR3 is 12 residues. CDR3 amino acids: CASSSGQGRPGF. CDR3 nucleotide sequence: TGTGCCAGCAGTTCAGGACAGGGACGTCCGGGTTTT.

The chain is built from TRBV7-8 and TRBJ1-5, with D possibly TRBD1 on 5 matching bases. The V gene lost 6 bases and the J gene lost 1 base, with 10 bases spanning the gap. Germline-derived CDR1 and CDR2 are SGHVS and FQNEAQ. The CDR3 spans 14 residues. In DNA form, the CDR3 reads TGTGCCAGCAGGTGGGGCCGAAGCAATCAGCCCCAGCATTTT. This translates into CASRWGRSNQPQHF.

Worth noting for this clone: One end of the junction fails to match germline, which may point to a read error. The genes are TRBV28 and TRBJ1-4; no reliable D call. This CDR3 has 11 amino acids. Germline loops: CDR1 MDHEN, CDR2 SYDVKM. CDR3 in DNA: TGTGCCAGCATTTTAAACGGAAAACTGTTTTTT. Protein: CASILNGKLFF. Looking up the rest from reference TRBV28 and TRBJ1-4 gives the full variable domain: DVKVTQSSRYLVKRTGEKVFLECVQDMDHENMFWYRQDPGLGLRLIYFSYDVKMKEKGDIPEGYSVSREKKERFSLILESASTNQTSMYLCASILNGKLFFGSGTQLSVL.

In DNA, the CDR3 is TGTGCCAGCAGCCCGGGGGGCGCGAGAGGAAACACCATATATTTT. It is translated as CASSPGGARGNTIYF. The rearrangement joins TRBV7-8 to TRBJ1-3, with D tentatively TRBD1 (6 bases). The ends were cut back, 5 bases at V and 4 bases at J, with 15 bases in the middle. The CDR3 spans 15 residues. Germline values: CDR1 SGHVS, CDR2 FQNEAQ.

This chain joins TRBV12-3 or TRBV12-4 and TRBJ2-7; TRBD1 matches at 7 bases. This CDR3 region has 12 residues. Trimming removed 6 bases from V and 5 bases from J; junction bases left unmatched: 4. CDR3 region: CASSRTGNEQYF. CDR3 DNA sequence: TGTGCCAGCAGCCGGACAGGTAACGAGCAGTACTTC.

The genes are TRBV7-8 and TRBJ2-2; 11 bases fit TRBD1. Germline CDR1 SGHVS, CDR2 FQNEAQ. V dropped 1 base and J dropped 4; count of bases not matched to a gene: 5. This CDR3 spans 17 amino acids. CDR3 bases: TGTGCCAGCAGCTTAGGTTCCGGGACAGGGGGCACCGGGGAGCTGTTTTTT. This sequence encodes CASSLGSGTGGTGELFF. The full variable domain, its missing parts supplied by reference TRBV7-8 and TRBJ2-2, is GAGVSQSPRYKVAKRGQDVALRCDPISGHVSLFWYQQALGQGPEFLTYFQNEAQLDKSGLPSDRFFAERPEGSVSTLKIQRTQQEDSAVYLCASSLGSGTGGTGELFFGEGSRLTVL.

The chain carries TRBV4-1 and TRBJ1-5, with D possibly matching TRBD1 (6 bases). The V gene's germline CDR1 is MGHRA and CDR2 YSYEKL. Trimming left V 5 bases short and J 4 bases short, with 12 bases between. This CDR3 is 14 amino acids long. As DNA, the CDR3 is TGCGCCAGCAGCTGGGACATCTGGAATCAGCCCCAGCATTTT. It is translated as CASSWDIWNQPQHF.

J is TRBJ2-3 and V is TRBV7-2, with 15 bases identical to TRBD2. Germline V gene data show CDR1 as SGHTA and CDR2 as FQGNSA. The CDR3 length is 19 residues. The V gene end was trimmed by 3 bases and the J gene end by 3 bases; junction bases not matched to a gene: 10. In DNA, the CDR3 is TGTGCCAGCAGCTTTGACCGAGGACTAGCGGGGGGGACTACAGATACGCAGTATTTT. This codes for CASSFDRGLAGGTTDTQYF. The whole variable domain, remainder taken from reference TRBV7-2 and TRBJ2-3, is GAGVSQSPSNKVTEKGKDVELRCDPISGHTALYWYRQSLGQGLEFLIYFQGNSAPDKSGLPSDRFSAERTGGSVSTLTIQRTQQEDSAVYLCASSFDRGLAGGTTDTQYFGPGTRLTVL.

CDR3 amino acids: CASSSGDSGGAAQYF. DNA of the CDR3: TGCGCCAGCAGCTCCGGGGATAGCGGGGGGGCGGCGCAGTATTTT. The gene calls are TRBV5-1 and TRBJ2-3, with TRBD2 matching over 11 bases. Germline V gene data show CDR1 as SGHRS and CDR2 as YFSETQ. The CDR3 has 15 residues. J lost 10 bases, V lost 3 bases, and 10 bases had no gene match. The variable domain in full, with the rest retrieved from reference TRBV5-1 and TRBJ2-3, is KAGVTQTPRYLIKTRGQQVTLSCSPISGHRSVSWYQQTPGQGLQFLFEYFSETQRNKGNFPGRFSGRQFSNSRSEMNVSTLELGDSALYLCASSSGDSGGAAQYFGPGTRLTVL.

This clone occurred a few times. The chain recombines TRBV7-2 with TRBJ1-2; 9 nucleotides align to TRBD1. The CDR3 totals 15 residues. Germline CDR1 and CDR2: SGHTA and FQGNSA. The V segment lost 4 bases and the J segment 6 bases; nucleotides outside the gene matches: 9. The DNA for the CDR3 is TGTGCCAGCAGCTACGGACAGGGGAGCAGTGATGGCTACACCTTC. Residues: CASSYGQGSSDGYTF.

The rearrangement joins TRBV18 to TRBJ1-4; a possible D gene is TRBD1 (5 bases). CDR1 is KGHSH and CDR2 is LQKENI in the germline V gene. Trimming shortened V by 4 bases and J by 4 bases, and 7 bases separated the two germline ends. The CDR3 length is 13 residues. CDR3 sequence: CASSRGINEKLFF. In DNA, the CDR3 is TGTGCCAGCTCACGGGGCATTAATGAAAAACTGTTTTTT.

The sample holds a few counts of this clone. The V call is TRBV9, the J call TRBJ2-3; TRBD1 might be the D (5 bases). The CDR3 has 15 residues. Trimming removed 6 bases at V and 2 bases at J, with 16 bases between. Germline CDR1 SGDLS, CDR2 YYNGEE. CDR3 amino acids: CASTSNDRNTDTQYF. In DNA form, the CDR3 reads TGTGCCAGCACTAGTAATGACAGAAACACAGATACGCAGTATTTT.

Written as DNA, the CDR3 is TGTGCCAGCAGCTCCCCTCCCAGGAATGAGCAGTTCTTC. It is translated as CASSSPPRNEQFF. This rearrangement joins TRBV11-2 to TRBJ2-1; no clear D. CDR1 is SGHAT and CDR2 is FQNNGV in the germline V gene. The V end was cut by 4 bases, the J end by 7 bases, with 11 bases between. The CDR3 has 13 residues.

V is TRBV4-3 and J is TRBJ1-2, with D unclear. Trimming shortened V by 1 base and J by 4 bases, and 13 bases separated the two germline ends. Germline lookup yields CDR1 LGHNA and CDR2 YSLEER. The CDR3 is 15 residues long. The CDR3 here is CASSQGRDPLYGYTF. DNA for the CDR3: TGCGCCAGCAGCCAAGGGAGGGATCCGCTCTATGGCTACACCTTC.

This rearrangement joins TRBV2 to TRBJ1-5; TRBD1 matches 8 bases. The V gene end was trimmed by 2 bases and the J gene end by 6 bases; junction bases not matched to a gene: 9. This CDR3 has 16 amino acids. The germline gives CDR1 SNHLY, CDR2 FYNNEI. The CDR3: CASSETAGGGGQPQHF. The CDR3, as DNA: TGTGCCAGCAGTGAAACGGCAGGGGGCGGGGGTCAGCCCCAGCATTTT.

The V and J genes are TRBV19 and TRBJ2-5; weak D call: TRBD2 (7 bases). This CDR3 spans 15 amino acids. Germline V gene data show CDR1 as LNHDA and CDR2 as SQIVND (reference sequence). V was clipped by 3 bases and J by 2 bases, with 13 bases between them. The CDR3 nucleotides read TGTGCCAGTAGTATCCGGGGGGCCCTGCAAGAGACCCAGTACTTC. Amino acids: CASSIRGALQETQYF.

The chain recombines TRBV5-8 with TRBJ2-7, with 13 positions matching TRBD2. Germline CDR1 and CDR2: SGHTS and YDEGEE. This CDR3 region has 15 residues. The junction had 6 bases not matched to a gene; V was cut back by 3 bases and J by 6 bases. Here the CDR3 reads CASSSRLAGGGEQYF. CDR3 bases: TGTGCCAGCAGCTCAAGACTAGCGGGGGGCGGCGAGCAGTACTTC. Using reference TRBV5-8 and TRBJ2-7 for the parts outside the CDR3, the full variable domain is EAGVTQSPTHLIKTRGQQATLRCSPISGHTSVYWYQQALGLGLQFLLWYDEGEERNRGNFPPRFSGRQFPNYSSELNVNALELEDSALYLCASSSRLAGGGEQYFGPGTRLTVT.

The chain couples TRBV18 to TRBJ2-3, with D tentatively TRBD2 (6 bases). The germline V and J ends were trimmed by 6 bases and 1 base, with 11 bases remaining between them. Germline V gene lookup returns CDR1 KGHSH and CDR2 LQKENI. The CDR3 length is 14 residues. CDR3 DNA: TGTGCCAGCTCGCTTGGGACTGGCACAGATACGCAGTATTTT. It encodes CASSLGTGTDTQYF.

V gene TRBV5-3 combines with J gene TRBJ2-7, with D possibly TRBD1 on 7 matching bases. TRBV5-3 has ORF status, its function being uncertain. Deletions cut 0 bases from V and 2 bases from J, with 12 bases between. This CDR3 has 15 amino acids. CDR3 sequence reads: CARSLGQGGTYEQYF. DNA for the CDR3: TGTGCCAGAAGCTTGGGGCAGGGGGGAACCTACGAGCAGTACTTC.

The chain uses TRBV4-3 and TRBJ1-6; D remains ambiguous. Germline values: CDR1 LGHNA, CDR2 YSLEER. Deletions cut 0 bases from V and 0 bases from J, with 9 bases between. This CDR3 has 17 residues. CDR3 region: CASSQERRGSYNSPLHF. DNA of the CDR3: TGCGCCAGCAGCCAAGAGCGCCGGGGCTCCTATAATTCACCCCTCCACTTT.